These 15 T cell receptor beta chains originate from one sample sequenced in a study of OX40 agonist ivuxolimab in advanced cancers. TCRdb's copy holds only in-frame clones and misses some; the assay was immunoSEQ multiplex PCR. Here the sample spans about 68,000 clones, around 83% being singletons. The starting material was CD4+ or CD8+ T cells sorted from blood, obtained in a trial of the OX40 agonist ivuxolimab. These receptors all stem from an adult with an advanced solid tumor such as melanoma, head and neck, liver or kidney cancer.

V is TRBV18 and J is TRBJ1-1; 9 nucleotides align to TRBD1. This CDR3 has 14 residues. Trimming removed 1 base from V and 8 bases from J; junction bases left unmatched: 5. The germline CDR1 and CDR2 sequences are KGHSH and LQKENI. CDR3 residues: CASSPQAGQGEAFF. The CDR3 region has the DNA TGTGCCAGCTCACCACAGGCGGGACAGGGAGAAGCTTTCTTT.

The V and J genes are TRBV25-1 and TRBJ1-2; D is perhaps TRBD1 (6 bases). This CDR3 spans 12 amino acids. Germline CDR1 reads MGHDK; CDR2 reads SYGVNS. The CDR3 protein is CAPQGGEDGYTF. CDR3 sequence (DNA): TGTGCTCCCCAAGGGGGAGAGGATGGCTACACCTTC.

The chain carries TRBV6-6 and TRBJ1-2; 7 positions agree with TRBD1. The CDR3 is made up of 15 amino acids. V trimming: 0 bases; J trimming: 3 bases; junction bases outside the gene matches: 4. CDR1 and CDR2 from the germline V gene are MNHNY and SVGAGI (reference sequence). CDR3 in DNA: TGTGCCAGCAGTTACTCGGGACAGTCTCACTATGGCTACACCTTC. It yields the protein CASSYSGQSHYGYTF.

This clone occurred a few times. The chain is built from TRBV4-1 and TRBJ1-5, with TRBD1 matching 7 bases. The germline V gene encodes CDR1 MGHRA and CDR2 YSYEKL. The CDR3 length is 17 residues. V shed 4 bases and J 3 bases; nucleotides not matched to a gene: 12. CDR3 sequence (DNA): TGCGCCAGCAGCCCGGTGCACTCGGGACAGAACAATCAGCCCCAGCATTTT. Residues: CASSPVHSGQNNQPQHF.

CDR3 loop: CASSPTGGYGYTF. The DNA of the CDR3 is TGTGCCAGCAGCCCGACAGGGGGCTATGGCTACACCTTC. J is TRBJ1-2 and V is TRBV7-8; 9 bases agree with TRBD1. V shed 5 bases, J shed 4 bases, and the junction held 2 bases outside the gene matches. CDR1 is SGHVS, CDR2 FQNEAQ, per germline. This CDR3 is 13 amino acids long.

The chain couples TRBV2 to TRBJ2-3; TRBD2 matches 14 bases. Germline-derived CDR1 and CDR2 are SNHLY and FYNNEI. This CDR3 is 18 amino acids long. J gave up 5 bases and V 7 bases, and 14 bases lay outside the gene matches. The CDR3 is CASTRPGTSGGSRDTQYF. The DNA for the CDR3 is TGTGCCAGCACTCGTCCCGGGACTAGCGGGGGTAGTCGAGATACGCAGTATTTT. Filled out from reference TRBV2 and TRBJ2-3, the complete variable domain reads EPEVTQTPSHQVTQMGQEVILRCVPISNHLYFYWYRQILGQKVEFLVSFYNNEISEKSEIFDDQFSVERPDGSNFTLKIRSTKLEDSAMYFCASTRPGTSGGSRDTQYFGPGTRLTVL.

This clone was seen only once. CDR3 sequence reads: CASSTEGKNIQYF. The CDR3 nucleotides read TGTGCCAGTAGTACAGAAGGCAAAAACATTCAGTACTTC. V usage is TRBV19 and J usage is TRBJ2-4; D ambiguous. V dropped 4 bases and J dropped 3 bases, with 7 bases sitting between them. The length of the CDR3 is 13 residues. Germline CDR1 LNHDA, CDR2 SQIVND (reference sequence).

In its sample, this clone was seen once. This chain joins TRBV5-1 and TRBJ1-5; D remains ambiguous. V was cut by 1 base and J by 7 bases, with 9 bases left in between. The CDR3 length is 13 residues. Germline V gene data show CDR1 as SGHRS and CDR2 as YFSETQ. This CDR3 reads CASSLFGPQPQHF. The CDR3 nucleotides are TGCGCCAGCAGCTTGTTCGGGCCCCAGCCCCAGCATTTT.

The V gene is TRBV18, the J gene TRBJ1-1; D is undetermined. The V end was cut by 3 bases, the J end by 1 base, with 12 bases between. Germline V gene data show CDR1 as KGHSH and CDR2 as LQKENI. The CDR3 sequence is 15 residues long. CDR3 residues: CASSPPGRSNTEAFF. CDR3 nucleotides: TGTGCCAGCTCACCCCCCGGACGGTCGAACACTGAAGCTTTCTTT.

The J gene is TRBJ2-3, the V gene TRBV5-1, with a possible D match to TRBD1 (6 bases). The V and J ends lost 2 bases and 0 bases respectively, with 10 bases between them. Per germline, CDR1 SGHRS and CDR2 YFSETQ. This CDR3 has 15 amino acids. The CDR3 region has the DNA TGCGCCAGCAGCTTAGGGACAACGAGCACAGATACGCAGTATTTT. Protein product: CASSLGTTSTDTQYF.

This clone occurred a few times. The rearrangement links TRBV7-8 to TRBJ1-3, with 11 nucleotides matching TRBD1. Germline CDR1 SGHVS, CDR2 FQNEAQ. CDR3 length: 16 amino acids. Germline trimming cut 3 bases from V and 2 bases from J; bases unmatched to any gene: 3. For the CDR3, the DNA is TGTGCCAGCAGCTTTCCGGACAGGGGGCCTGGAAACACCATATATTTT. Residues: CASSFPDRGPGNTIYF.

J is TRBJ1-1 and V is TRBV6-1, with 11 bases lining up with TRBD1. Germline values: CDR1 MNHNS, CDR2 SASEGT. The V gene end was trimmed by 4 bases and the J gene end by 5 bases; junction bases not matched to a gene: 6. The CDR3 consists of 15 residues. CDR3 DNA sequence: TGTGCCAGCAGTGCCCTGGGACAGGGGGAAACTGAAGCTTTCTTT. It yields the protein CASSALGQGETEAFF.

The CDR3 coding sequence is TGTGCCAGCAGCTACGGGGGGATGAACACTGAAGCTTTCTTT. Its protein product is CASSYGGMNTEAFF. The rearrangement joins TRBV7-6 to TRBJ1-1; tentatively, D is TRBD1 (5 bases). Germline V gene data show CDR1 as SGHVS and CDR2 as FNYEAQ. The CDR3 consists of 14 residues. Trimming took off 4 bases at V and 0 bases at J, with 9 bases between the two ends.

This sequence joins TRBV7-6 and TRBJ1-4, with a tentative D call TRBD1 (6 bases). CDR1 is SGHVS and CDR2 is FNYEAQ in the germline V gene. V lost 5 bases and J lost 0, with 16 bases in between. The CDR3 is 17 residues long. CDR3 in DNA: TGTGCCAGCAGCCCCGGTGGGGGCCGTGCAACTAATGAAAAACTGTTTTTT. It translates to CASSPGGGRATNEKLFF. Using reference TRBV7-6 and TRBJ1-4 for the parts outside the CDR3, the full variable domain is GAGVSQSPRYKVTKRGQDVALRCDPISGHVSLYWYRQALGQGPEFLTYFNYEAQQDKSGLPNDRFSAERPEGSISTLTIQRTEQRDSAMYRCASSPGGGRATNEKLFFGSGTQLSVL.

The chain uses TRBV2 and TRBJ2-5; 12 bases match TRBD2. V was pared by 6 bases and J by 13 bases, with 12 bases of the junction left unmatched. Germline V gene lookup returns CDR1 SNHLY and CDR2 FYNNEI. This CDR3 spans 14 amino acids. CDR3 bases: TGTGCCAGCAGCGAAAAGGGACTAGCGGGTCAGCCGTACTTC. Its translation is CASSEKGLAGQPYF.